The entry below gives a single TCR beta chain sequence along with its context. Its antigen remains unknown. The time point is: week 35, safety follow-up. Each vaccine dose was 300 ug of mutant IDH1 20-mer peptide, with topical imiquimod. Patients received eight vaccinations in weeks 1, 3, 5, 7, 11, 15, 19, 23. This entry is derived from a study of a mutant IDH1 vaccine in newly diagnosed glioma. The overall study: Initiation of the vaccine course occurred 4-6 weeks after radiotherapy alone, or alongside temozolomide cycles.

Study results and caveats: Immune responses induced by the vaccine were seen in 93.3% of patients, spanning multiple MHC alleles.

The repertoire was sequenced with immunoSEQ multiplex PCR; TCRdb's copy has only in-frame clones and lacks some. The sample lists about 54,000 clones, around 80% occurring once. Sequences were derived from PBMCs, sampled from a glioma patient whose treatment included an IDH1 peptide vaccine. The source is a young woman with glioma.

The CDR3 loop is CASSPRFDEFAFF. Written as DNA, the CDR3 is TGTGCCAGCTCACCAAGGTTCGATGAGTTTGCTTTCTTT. The chain has TRBV18 and TRBJ1-1; D remains ambiguous. Germline-derived CDR1 and CDR2 are KGHSH and LQKENI. The CDR3 length is 13 residues. Trimming removed 2 bases from V and 11 bases from J, with 15 bases in between.